The table lists the clone carrying this T cell receptor (beta chain) with a count of one. What it binds is unknown. Sequenced by immunoSEQ multiplex PCR; TCRdb stores in-frame clones only, minus some. The sample includes roughly 180,000 clones, around 90% of them seen just once. The data are from a study of Ad26.COV2.S vaccination and SARS-CoV-2 variants. Findings and limits, study-wide: Using TCR breadth and depth analyses may have led to underestimated total T cell responses.

V shed 5 bases, J shed 1 base, and the junction held 6 bases outside the gene matches. The CDR3 spans 15 residues. CDR1 is SGHRS and CDR2 is YFSETQ in the germline V gene. Sequenced here: peripheral blood, sampled after recovery from COVID-19. This TCR was recovered from a human donor who had recovered from COVID-19. This chain connects TRBV5-1 to TRBJ1-3; TRBD1 matches 7 bases. The CDR3 loop reads CASSLGDRSGNTIYF. DNA for the CDR3: TGCGCCAGCAGTCTCGGGGACAGATCTGGAAACACCATATATTTT.